The next 11 T cell receptor beta chains were all read from a single sample in a study of blood T cell repertoires in COVID-19. The protocol was immunoSEQ multiplex PCR, while the TCRdb copy is restricted to in-frame clones and leaves out a portion. The data show approximately 290,000 clones, 89% seen once. The sample consisted of peripheral blood. Receptor source: a woman aged 25 to 45 with COVID-19, enrolled during active disease.

The chain is built from TRBV5-4 and TRBJ2-3; tentative D call: TRBD1 (7 bases). Germline values: CDR1 SGHNT, CDR2 YYREEE (reference sequence). The CDR3 has 15 residues. The V end lost 7 bases, the J end lost 2 bases, and 17 bases lay between the germline ends. The CDR3 nucleotides are TGTGCCAGCGGACCTCAGGGGGGCATCACAGATACGCAGTATTTT. Translation gives CASGPQGGITDTQYF.

This clone was counted only a few times. The chain is built from TRBV2 and TRBJ1-5; D not resolved. The germline V and J ends were trimmed by 7 bases and 3 bases, with 13 bases remaining between them. The germline V gene encodes CDR1 SNHLY and CDR2 FYNNEI. The CDR3 is 14 amino acids. The CDR3 region has the DNA TGTGCCAGCAAACCGGAGGGCAACAATCAGCCCCAGCATTTT. This sequence encodes CASKPEGNNQPQHF.

The chain is built from TRBV14 and TRBJ2-7; the D gene is possibly TRBD2 (6 bases). The CDR3 loop spans 14 amino acids. Per germline, CDR1 SGHDN and CDR2 FVKESK. V lost 1 base and J 2 bases, leaving 9 bases between the germline ends. CDR3 nucleotide sequence: TGTGCCAGCAGCCAAGGACCGGGAGCCTACGAGCAGTACTTC. Amino acid sequence: CASSQGPGAYEQYF.

The rearrangement joins TRBV4-2 to TRBJ2-1, with TRBD2 matching over 9 bases. This CDR3 has 18 residues. Germline CDR1 is LGHNA and CDR2 is YNFKEQ. V was clipped by 4 bases and J by 4 bases; unmatched bases: 14. CDR3 amino acids: CASSPPPFQRGEYNEQFF. The CDR3 nucleotides are TGTGCCAGCAGCCCACCCCCCTTCCAGCGGGGGGAATACAATGAGCAGTTCTTC.

The genes are TRBV28 and TRBJ1-1, with D tentatively TRBD1 (6 bases). Germline-derived CDR1 and CDR2 are MDHEN and SYDVKM. This CDR3 has 13 amino acids. V was pared by 3 bases and J by 3 bases, with 8 bases between. As DNA, the CDR3 is TGTGCCAGCAGTTTTCCAGGGGACACTGAAGCTTTCTTT. It translates to CASSFPGDTEAFF. Together with reference TRBV28 and TRBJ1-1, the CDR3 gives the full variable domain: DVKVTQSSRYLVKRTGEKVFLECVQDMDHENMFWYRQDPGLGLRLIYFSYDVKMKEKGDIPEGYSVSREKKERFSLILESASTNQTSMYLCASSFPGDTEAFFGQGTRLTVV.

The chain couples TRBV7-9 to TRBJ1-6; D is unresolved. The CDR3 consists of 14 residues. In germline, CDR1 is SEHNR, CDR2 FQNEAQ (reference sequence). The CDR3 coding sequence is TGTCTAACTAACGAGTGGCCGAAGAATTCACCCCTCCACTTT. As protein: CLTNEWPKNSPLHF.

The V gene is TRBV7-2, the J gene TRBJ1-5; 7 nucleotides agree with TRBD1. In germline, CDR1 is SGHTA, CDR2 FQGNSA. CDR3 length: 16 amino acids. J was trimmed by 3 bases and V by 0 bases; bases with no gene match: 5. CDR3: CASSLAGTVLNQPQHF. In DNA, the CDR3 is TGTGCCAGCAGCTTAGCCGGGACAGTCCTCAATCAGCCCCAGCATTTT.

This chain joins TRBV9 and TRBJ2-2, with TRBD1 as a possible D gene (9 bases). V lost 2 bases, J lost 7 bases, and 18 bases lay in between. Germline loops: CDR1 SGDLS, CDR2 YYNGEE. The CDR3 extends over 16 amino acids. For the CDR3, the DNA is TGTGCCAGCAGCGTCGCCGGGACAGGGACTAGCGGGGAGCTGTTTTTT. This encodes CASSVAGTGTSGELFF.

The chain is built from TRBV5-4 and TRBJ2-5; 10 nucleotides match TRBD1. The CDR3 sequence is 15 residues long. The V and J ends lost 3 bases and 10 bases, in that order; junction bases with no gene match: 12. The germline CDR1 and CDR2 sequences are SGHNT and YYREEE (reference sequence). DNA for the CDR3: TGTGCCAGCAGCTCGCCGGGACAGGGGCGAAGGAGCCAGTACTTC. It is translated as CASSSPGQGRRSQYF.

The chain is built from TRBV27 and TRBJ1-1; D is undetermined. V was pared by 4 bases and J by 1 base, with 7 bases between. Per the germline V gene, CDR1 is MNHEY and CDR2 is SMNVEV (reference sequence). The CDR3 has 13 amino acids. CDR3 sequence reads: CASSWERNTEAFF. The CDR3 coding sequence is TGTGCCAGCAGTTGGGAGAGGAACACTGAAGCTTTCTTT.

The V call is TRBV9, the J call TRBJ2-7; D is undetermined. This CDR3 has 13 residues. The V gene's germline CDR1 is SGDLS and CDR2 YYNGEE. V was cut by 0 bases and J by 1 base, with 5 bases left in between. CDR3 sequence reads: CASSVGLSYEQYF. As DNA, the CDR3 is TGTGCCAGCAGCGTAGGGCTTTCCTACGAGCAGTACTTC.